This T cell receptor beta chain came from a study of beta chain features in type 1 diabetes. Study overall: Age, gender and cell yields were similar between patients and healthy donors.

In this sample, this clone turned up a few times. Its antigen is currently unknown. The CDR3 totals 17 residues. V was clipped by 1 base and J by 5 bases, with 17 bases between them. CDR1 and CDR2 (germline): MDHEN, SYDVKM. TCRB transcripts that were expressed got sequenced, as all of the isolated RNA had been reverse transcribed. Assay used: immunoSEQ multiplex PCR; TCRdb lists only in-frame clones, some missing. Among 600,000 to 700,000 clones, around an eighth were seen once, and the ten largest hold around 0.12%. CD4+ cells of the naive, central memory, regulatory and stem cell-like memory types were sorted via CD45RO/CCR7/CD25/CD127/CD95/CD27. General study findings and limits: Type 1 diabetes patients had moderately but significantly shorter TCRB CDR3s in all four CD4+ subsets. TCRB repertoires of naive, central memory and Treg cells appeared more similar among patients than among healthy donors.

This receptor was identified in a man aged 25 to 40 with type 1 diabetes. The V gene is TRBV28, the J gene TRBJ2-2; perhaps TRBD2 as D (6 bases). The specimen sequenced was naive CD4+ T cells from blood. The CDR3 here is CASSLLGGRRETGELFF. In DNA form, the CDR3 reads TGTGCCAGCAGTTTATTGGGAGGTCGTCGGGAAACCGGGGAGCTGTTTTTT.